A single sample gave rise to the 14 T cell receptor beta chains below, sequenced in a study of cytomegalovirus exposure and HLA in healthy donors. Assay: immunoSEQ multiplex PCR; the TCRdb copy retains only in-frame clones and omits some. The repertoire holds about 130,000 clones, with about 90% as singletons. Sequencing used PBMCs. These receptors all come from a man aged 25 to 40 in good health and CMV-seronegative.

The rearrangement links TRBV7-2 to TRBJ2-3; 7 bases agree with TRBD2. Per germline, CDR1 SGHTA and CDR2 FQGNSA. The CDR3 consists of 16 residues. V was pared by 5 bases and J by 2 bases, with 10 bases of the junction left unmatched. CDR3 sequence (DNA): TGTGCCAGCAGCAAGACTAGCAACGTATACACAGATACGCAGTATTTT. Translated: CASSKTSNVYTDTQYF.

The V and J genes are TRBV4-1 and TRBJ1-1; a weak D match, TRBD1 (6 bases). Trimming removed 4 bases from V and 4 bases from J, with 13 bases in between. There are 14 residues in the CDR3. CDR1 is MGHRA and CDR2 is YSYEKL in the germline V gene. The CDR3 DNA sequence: TGCGCCAGCAGCCGCATGGGAGGGGGCACTGAAGCTTTCTTT. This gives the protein CASSRMGGGTEAFF.

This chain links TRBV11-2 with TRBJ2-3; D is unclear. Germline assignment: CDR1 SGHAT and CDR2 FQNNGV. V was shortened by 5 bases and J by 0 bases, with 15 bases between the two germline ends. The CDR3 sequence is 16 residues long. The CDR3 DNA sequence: TGTGCCAGCAGCCCTACCCCGCTTCCCAGCACAGATACGCAGTATTTT. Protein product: CASSPTPLPSTDTQYF.

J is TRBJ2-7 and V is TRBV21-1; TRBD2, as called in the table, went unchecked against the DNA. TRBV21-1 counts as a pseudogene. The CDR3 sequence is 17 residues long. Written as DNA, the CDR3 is TGTGCCAGCAGCAGGCTGGCTAGCGGGAGGGCCGGATACGAGCAGTACTTC. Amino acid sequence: CASSRLASGRAGYEQYF.

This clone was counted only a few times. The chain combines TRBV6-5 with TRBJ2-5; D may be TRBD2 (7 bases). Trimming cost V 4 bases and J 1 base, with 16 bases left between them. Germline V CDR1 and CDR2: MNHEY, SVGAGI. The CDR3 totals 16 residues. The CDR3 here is CASSLGGEGFQETQYF. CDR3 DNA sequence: TGTGCCAGCAGTTTAGGGGGGGAGGGTTTCCAAGAGACCCAGTACTTC.

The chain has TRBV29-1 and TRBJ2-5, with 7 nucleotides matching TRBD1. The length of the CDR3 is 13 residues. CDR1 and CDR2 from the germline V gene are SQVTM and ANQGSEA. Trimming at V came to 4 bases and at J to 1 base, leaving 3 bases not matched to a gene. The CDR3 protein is CSVGDRAQETQYF. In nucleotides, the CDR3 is TGCAGCGTTGGGGACAGAGCCCAAGAGACCCAGTACTTC.

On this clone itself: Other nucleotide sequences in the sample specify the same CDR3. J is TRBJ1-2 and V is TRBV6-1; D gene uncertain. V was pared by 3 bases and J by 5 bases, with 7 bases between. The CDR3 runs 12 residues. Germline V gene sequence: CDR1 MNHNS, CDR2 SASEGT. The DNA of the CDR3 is TGTGCCAGCAGTGATCAATCATATGGCTACACCTTC. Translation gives CASSDQSYGYTF.

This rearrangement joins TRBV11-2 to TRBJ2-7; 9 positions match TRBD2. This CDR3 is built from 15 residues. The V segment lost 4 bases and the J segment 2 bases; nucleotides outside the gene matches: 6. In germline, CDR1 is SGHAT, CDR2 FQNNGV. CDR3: CASSSRAGGPYEQYF. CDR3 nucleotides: TGTGCCAGCAGCTCCCGGGCGGGAGGGCCCTACGAGCAGTACTTC.

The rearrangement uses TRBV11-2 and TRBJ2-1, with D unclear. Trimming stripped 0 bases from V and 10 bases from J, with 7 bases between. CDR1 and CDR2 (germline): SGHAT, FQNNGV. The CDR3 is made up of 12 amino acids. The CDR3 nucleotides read TGTGCCAGCAGCTTAGATATCAGGGAGCAGTTCTTC. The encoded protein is CASSLDIREQFF.

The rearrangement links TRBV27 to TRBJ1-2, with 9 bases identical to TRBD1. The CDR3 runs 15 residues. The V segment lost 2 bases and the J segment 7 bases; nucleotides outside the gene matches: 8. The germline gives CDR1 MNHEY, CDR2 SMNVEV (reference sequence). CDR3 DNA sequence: TGTGCCAGCAGTTTAGAATACAGGGGGCCTATTGGCTACACCTTC. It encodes CASSLEYRGPIGYTF.

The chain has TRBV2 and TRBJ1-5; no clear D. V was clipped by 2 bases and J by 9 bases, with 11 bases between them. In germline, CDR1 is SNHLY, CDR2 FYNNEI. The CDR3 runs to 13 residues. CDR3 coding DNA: TGTGCCAGCAGTGAAATCGTGGGCCGGCCCCAGCATTTT. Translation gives CASSEIVGRPQHF. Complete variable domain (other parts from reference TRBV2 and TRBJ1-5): EPEVTQTPSHQVTQMGQEVILRCVPISNHLYFYWYRQILGQKVEFLVSFYNNEISEKSEIFDDQFSVERPDGSNFTLKIRSTKLEDSAMYFCASSEIVGRPQHFGDGTRLSIL.

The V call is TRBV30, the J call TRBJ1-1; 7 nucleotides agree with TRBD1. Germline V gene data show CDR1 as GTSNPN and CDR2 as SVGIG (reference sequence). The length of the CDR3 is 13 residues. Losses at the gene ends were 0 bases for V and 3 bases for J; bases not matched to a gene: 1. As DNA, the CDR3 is TGTGCCTGGAGTGTTGGACAGGACACTGAAGCTTTCTTT. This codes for CAWSVGQDTEAFF.

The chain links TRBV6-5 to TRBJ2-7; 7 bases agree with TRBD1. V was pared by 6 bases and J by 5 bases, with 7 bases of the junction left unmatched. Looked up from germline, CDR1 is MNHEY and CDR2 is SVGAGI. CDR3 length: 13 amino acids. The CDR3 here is CASRRQGENEQYF. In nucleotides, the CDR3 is TGTGCCAGCAGGAGACAGGGAGAAAACGAGCAGTACTTC.

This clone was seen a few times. CDR3 region: CASSLTLAGTGELFF. CDR3 sequence (DNA): TGTGCCAGCAGCTTAACCCTAGCGGGAACCGGGGAGCTGTTTTTT. The genes are TRBV7-3 and TRBJ2-2; 9 bases align to TRBD2. V shed 0 bases and J 5 bases; nucleotides not matched to a gene: 1. CDR3 size: 15 residues. The germline gives CDR1 SGHTA, CDR2 FQGTGA.